The 24 T cell receptor beta chains in this list originate from one sample, sequenced in a study of technical replicates of blood from several donors. Measured with immunoSEQ multiplex PCR; TCRdb has only the in-frame clones, and not every one. Of tens of thousands of clones in the sample, roughly 90% were seen once. Material: T cells isolated from PBMCs. These receptors were collected from a human donor in good health.

This chain joins TRBV25-1 and TRBJ2-5, with D unclear. Germline V gene lookup returns CDR1 MGHDK and CDR2 SYGVNS. The CDR3 is made up of 13 amino acids. The V end lost 3 bases, the J end lost 2 bases, and 7 bases lay between the germline ends. The CDR3, as DNA: TGTGCCAGCAGTGACCAACTACAAGAGACCCAGTACTTC. It translates to CASSDQLQETQYF.

This chain connects TRBV4-2 to TRBJ2-7; 12 bases fit TRBD2. Looked up from germline, CDR1 is LGHNA and CDR2 is YNFKEQ. V gave up 4 bases and J gave up 6 bases; unmatched junction bases: 10. This CDR3 spans 16 amino acids. In DNA form, the CDR3 reads TGTGCCAGCAGCCTTAGGACTAGCGGGATTGAGGGCGAGCAGTACTTC. It codes for CASSLRTSGIEGEQYF.

The chain uses TRBV18 and TRBJ1-2, with D unresolved. The CDR3 totals 15 residues. Germline V gene lookup returns CDR1 KGHSH and CDR2 LQKENI. The V and J ends lost 3 bases and 2 bases respectively, with 13 bases between them. The CDR3 sequence is CASSPRNGGNYGYTF. The CDR3 coding sequence is TGTGCCAGCTCACCGCGGAACGGAGGAAACTATGGCTACACCTTC.

The chain carries TRBV29-1 and TRBJ2-7; perhaps TRBD1 as D (5 bases). Trimming took off 5 bases at V and 1 base at J, with 9 bases between the two ends. The CDR3 has 12 amino acids. From germline, CDR1 is SQVTM and CDR2 ANQGSEA. CDR3 sequence: CSVWSGSYEQYF. The CDR3 DNA reads as TGCAGCGTTTGGTCAGGGTCCTACGAGCAGTACTTC.

This rearrangement joins TRBV7-9 to TRBJ2-3; D possibly corresponds to TRBD2 (5 bases). The CDR3 runs to 18 residues. Germline lookup yields CDR1 SEHNR and CDR2 FQNEAQ (reference sequence). Trimming removed 5 bases at V and 2 bases at J, with 23 bases between. The CDR3 spells CASSPTQDSDPPTDTQYF. The CDR3 DNA follows: TGTGCCAGCAGCCCAACCCAGGATAGCGACCCCCCCACAGATACGCAGTATTTT.

V gene TRBV19 combines with J gene TRBJ2-1; the match to TRBD1 covers 7 bases. V lost 3 bases, J lost 0 bases, and 2 bases stayed unmatched. This CDR3 has 15 amino acids. The germline CDR1 and CDR2 sequences are LNHDA and SQIVND (reference sequence). This chain's CDR3 is CASSIRDSSYNEQFF. The CDR3 region has the DNA TGTGCCAGTAGTATCCGGGACAGCTCCTACAATGAGCAGTTCTTC.

In this sample, this clone turned up a few times. The chain combines TRBV5-1 with TRBJ1-2, with a weak D call TRBD1 (5 bases). The V gene lost 2 bases and the J gene lost 7 bases, with 12 bases spanning the gap. Looked up from germline, CDR1 is SGHRS and CDR2 is YFSETQ. The CDR3 runs to 13 residues. CDR3 sequence: CASSLGNQGGYTF. The CDR3, as DNA: TGCGCCAGCAGCTTAGGAAACCAGGGTGGCTACACCTTC.

J is TRBJ1-2 and V is TRBV5-5; 7 bases are a match to TRBD1. Looked up from germline, CDR1 is SGHKS and CDR2 is YYEKEE (reference sequence). The CDR3 length is 14 residues. Unmatched junction bases numbered 11, after V lost 4 bases and J lost 8 bases. This CDR3 is CASSLGEGAKGYTF. For the CDR3, the DNA is TGTGCCAGCAGCCTGGGAGAGGGGGCGAAAGGCTACACCTTC.

This chain connects TRBV28 to TRBJ2-2, with a possible D match to TRBD2 (6 bases). The length of the CDR3 is 14 residues. Germline assignment: CDR1 MDHEN and CDR2 SYDVKM. V lost 2 bases to trimming and J lost 5 bases, with 9 bases between them. In nucleotides, the CDR3 is TGTGCCAGCAGTTTAGGAGGGTATACCGGGGAGCTGTTTTTT. The encoded protein is CASSLGGYTGELFF.

This clone was recorded a few times. The V call is TRBV27, the J call TRBJ1-1, with a possible D match to TRBD1 (6 bases). The germline V and J ends were trimmed by 3 bases and 5 bases, with 10 bases remaining between them. This CDR3 is 13 amino acids long. Germline loops: CDR1 MNHEY, CDR2 SMNVEV (reference sequence). CDR3 protein: CASSLFQGTEAFF. CDR3 nucleotides: TGTGCCAGCAGTTTGTTCCAGGGGACTGAAGCTTTCTTT.

The gene calls are TRBV13 and TRBJ1-2; D is undetermined. CDR1 and CDR2 (germline): PRHDT, FYEKMQ (reference sequence). Deletions cut 0 bases from V and 5 bases from J, with 10 bases between. The CDR3 totals 14 residues. Written as DNA, the CDR3 is TGTGCCAGCAGCTTAGGCATGAGAGGTTATGGCTACACCTTC. Amino acid sequence: CASSLGMRGYGYTF.

This chain joins TRBV2 and TRBJ1-2; possibly TRBD1 for D (5 bases). Trimming took 7 bases from V and 1 from J, leaving 10 bases between them. This CDR3 is 13 amino acids long. Germline V lookup: CDR1 SNHLY, CDR2 FYNNEI. The CDR3 sequence: CASKGGVNYGYTF. The DNA for the CDR3 is TGTGCCAGCAAGGGAGGGGTTAACTATGGCTACACCTTC.

As to this clone: A read error may produce the germline difference seen at one junction end. The genes are TRBV7-7 and TRBJ2-7; 8 bases agree with TRBD1. This CDR3 is built from 14 residues. Germline lookup yields CDR1 SSHAT and CDR2 FNYEAQ (reference sequence). The CDR3 loop reads CASSADRASYEQYF. CDR3 DNA: TGTGCTAGCAGCGCGGACAGGGCCTCCTACGAGCAGTACTTC.

The gene calls are TRBV28 and TRBJ2-2; a weak D match, TRBD2 (5 bases). This CDR3 spans 16 amino acids. Trimming stripped 5 bases from V and 6 bases from J, with 19 bases between. Per germline, CDR1 MDHEN and CDR2 SYDVKM. The CDR3 sequence is CASSPLDGLRPGELFF. CDR3 nucleotides: TGTGCCAGCAGTCCCCTCGACGGACTGCGGCCCGGGGAGCTGTTTTTT.

The rearrangement joins TRBV28 to TRBJ2-5, with D possibly TRBD1 on 6 matching bases. The V gene's germline CDR1 is MDHEN and CDR2 SYDVKM. V gave up 5 bases and J gave up 4 bases, with 14 bases separating them. CDR3 length equals 14 residues. CDR3 sequence reads: CASSITGTVETQYF. The CDR3 coding sequence is TGTGCCAGCAGTATAACAGGGACGGTAGAGACCCAGTACTTC.

DNA for the CDR3: TGCGCCAGCAGCTTAAGACAGGGGAGTTTAGATACGCAGTATTTT. Its protein product is CASSLRQGSLDTQYF. The V gene is TRBV5-1, the J gene TRBJ2-3; 8 bases map to TRBD1. Trimming at V came to 2 bases and at J to 5 bases, leaving 7 bases not matched to a gene. Looked up from germline, CDR1 is SGHRS and CDR2 is YFSETQ. The CDR3 spans 15 residues.

V and J are TRBV20-1 and TRBJ1-1, with D unclear. Germline CDR1 reads DFQATT; CDR2 reads SNEGSKA (reference sequence). V lost 3 bases to trimming and J lost 12 bases, with 5 bases between them. This CDR3 has 8 residues. CDR3 nucleotide sequence: TGCAGTGCTAGTGGCCCTTTCTTT. Translation gives CSASGPFF.

The chain uses TRBV13 and TRBJ2-3; 9 bases are shared with TRBD2. The V segment lost 8 bases and the J segment 2 bases; nucleotides outside the gene matches: 2. This CDR3 spans 13 amino acids. CDR1 and CDR2 (germline): PRHDT, FYEKMQ (reference sequence). The CDR3 DNA reads as TGTGCCAGCCGCGGGAGGGCCACAGATACGCAGTATTTT. This translates into CASRGRATDTQYF. Full variable domain (missing parts from reference TRBV13 and TRBJ2-3): AAGVIQSPRHLIKEKRETATLKCYPIPRHDTVYWYQQGPGQDPQFLISFYEKMQSDKGSIPDRFSAQQFSDYHSELNMSSLELGDSALYFCASRGRATDTQYFGPGTRLTVL.

This CDR3 is CAWTGDWDEKLFF. The CDR3 DNA is TGTGCCTGGACAGGGGATTGGGATGAAAAACTGTTTTTT. The chain has TRBV30 and TRBJ1-4; D may be TRBD1 (6 bases). Germline CDR1 is GTSNPN and CDR2 is SVGIG (reference sequence). This CDR3 has 13 amino acids. Trimming pared 4 bases from V and 6 bases from J, leaving 12 bases between.

J is TRBJ1-1 and V is TRBV28, with 8 bases matching TRBD1. The germline V gene encodes CDR1 MDHEN and CDR2 SYDVKM. This CDR3 comprises 18 residues. V was clipped by 5 bases and J by 0 bases; unmatched bases: 14. This CDR3 is CASSLVGTGSGMNTEAFF. In DNA form, the CDR3 reads TGTGCCAGCAGTCTCGTGGGGACAGGATCGGGAATGAACACTGAAGCTTTCTTT.

In this sample, this clone turned up once. The rearrangement links TRBV7-2 to TRBJ2-7, with 8 bases fitting TRBD2. CDR1 and CDR2 from the germline V gene are SGHTA and FQGNSA. The CDR3 consists of 15 residues. V gave up 1 base and J gave up 4 bases; unmatched junction bases: 6. The CDR3 loop is CASSLGSGRQYEQYF. For the CDR3, the DNA is TGTGCCAGCAGCTTAGGAAGCGGGAGACAGTACGAGCAGTACTTC.

The gene calls are TRBV2 and TRBJ2-2, with D possibly matching TRBD1 (5 bases). The germline CDR1 and CDR2 sequences are SNHLY and FYNNEI. The germline V and J ends were trimmed by 3 bases and 9 bases, with 17 bases remaining between them. CDR3 size: 15 residues. CDR3 coding DNA: TGTGCCAGCAGTGAGTTATGGGGCGTTAGCCGGGAGCTGTTTTTT. Its translation: CASSELWGVSRELFF.

This rearrangement joins TRBV2 to TRBJ2-7; D gene ambiguous. The length of the CDR3 is 14 residues. CDR1 is SNHLY and CDR2 is FYNNEI in the germline V gene. V was cut by 0 bases and J by 2 bases, with 8 bases left in between. This CDR3 is CASSEAPDTYEQYF. The DNA of the CDR3 is TGTGCCAGCAGTGAAGCTCCTGACACCTACGAGCAGTACTTC.

This sequence joins TRBV7-9 and TRBJ2-5, with TRBD1 matching over 9 bases. The germline V gene has CDR1 SEHNR and CDR2 FQNEAQ (reference sequence). The CDR3 is 14 amino acids. V lost 3 bases and J lost 7; bases outside the gene matches: 6. CDR3 in DNA: TGTGCCAGCAGCTTTTCGGGACAGGGACTGACCCAGTACTTC. Amino acids: CASSFSGQGLTQYF.